This T cell receptor (beta chain) was recorded in a study of T cell repertoires in cytomegalovirus infection. Study context: CMV infection plus the matching HLA type was flagged by public TCR beta signatures. Study-level findings and limits: Using cumulative public TCR beta family frequency, the authors identified those who carried CMV together with the relevant HLA.

TCRdb redid the calling of the reads with MiXCR, one entry per CDR3 protein. Of approximately 250,000 distinct CDR3 sequences in the sample, 22% were seen once. The V and J ends lost 5 bases and 13 bases respectively, with 15 bases between them. Germline-derived CDR1 and CDR2 are SGHVS and FQNEAQ. This CDR3 spans 13 amino acids. This clonotype was counted between two and nine times. Its antigen is currently unknown. Input material: CD8+ T cells from PBMCs. This sequence was found in a human donor in good health (CMV status not recorded). Some clones in this sample may be carry-over from other donors' samples. The genes are TRBV7-8 and TRBJ1-6; D not certain. CDR3 sequence (DNA): TGTGCCAGCAGCACCTGGACCGATCCGCCCCTCCACTTT. This encodes CASSTWTDPPLHF.